This TCR beta chain was identified during a study of early T cells in non-severe SARS-CoV-2 infection. In this sample, this clonotype turned up many times. The CDR3 sequence is 14 residues long. The germline gives CDR1 SGHTA, CDR2 FQGNSA. The ends were cut back, 5 bases at V and 7 bases at J, with 15 bases in the middle. Unique molecular identifiers tagged individual cDNA molecules. TCRdb itself ran the 5' RACE reads through MiXCR, one entry per CDR3 protein. The data contain 33,000 or so distinct CDR3 sequences, more than 5% of them singletons. V usage is TRBV7-2 and J usage is TRBJ2-1; D is possibly TRBD2 (5 bases). The receptor was derived from an adult who was a healthcare worker with PCR-confirmed SARS-CoV-2 infection or an uninfected control (not recorded which). The material sequenced was whole blood. CDR3 loop: CASSLTGWGNEQFF. The CDR3 DNA reads as TGTGCCAGCAGCCTAACGGGGTGGGGTAATGAGCAGTTCTTC.